The 23 T cell receptor beta chains below were found in one sample sequenced in a study of cytomegalovirus exposure and HLA in healthy donors. The study ran its PCR with 60 Vbeta and 13 Jbeta primers. Some clones are missing from TCRdb's copy, which holds only in-frame ones; the method was immunoSEQ multiplex PCR. The table has fewer than 150,000 clones, around 72% seen once. Sequencing was done on a sample of PBMCs. Every receptor here comes from a middle-aged woman in good health and CMV-seropositive.

The chain links TRBV7-8 to TRBJ1-5; D gene ambiguous. CDR3 length equals 16 residues. Germline V gene lookup returns CDR1 SGHVS and CDR2 FQNEAQ. Trimming took 5 bases from V and 0 from J, leaving 14 bases between them. CDR3 coding DNA: TGTGCCAGCAGCCCCCGGGTAGTCTATAGCAATCAGCCCCAGCATTTT. Amino acids: CASSPRVVYSNQPQHF. The whole variable domain, filled in from reference TRBV7-8 and TRBJ1-5, reads GAGVSQSPRYKVAKRGQDVALRCDPISGHVSLFWYQQALGQGPEFLTYFQNEAQLDKSGLPSDRFFAERPEGSVSTLKIQRTQQEDSAVYLCASSPRVVYSNQPQHFGDGTRLSIL.

The rearrangement links TRBV5-6 to TRBJ1-1, with D tentatively TRBD1 (5 bases). Trimming shortened V by 6 bases and J by 5 bases, and 14 bases separated the two germline ends. The CDR3 runs to 13 residues. Germline V lookup: CDR1 SGHDT, CDR2 YYEEEE. CDR3 region: CASNSGGWTEAFF. The CDR3 bases are TGTGCCAGCAACTCGGGGGGGTGGACTGAAGCTTTCTTT.

The V call is TRBV10-3, the J call TRBJ1-5; tentatively, D is TRBD1 (5 bases). Trimming pared 0 bases from V and 2 bases from J, leaving 8 bases between. The CDR3 is made up of 15 amino acids. From germline, CDR1 is ENHRY and CDR2 SYGVKD. The CDR3 reads CAISESGGGNQPQHF. CDR3 nucleotides: TGTGCCATCAGTGAGTCGGGAGGGGGCAATCAGCCCCAGCATTTT.

The chain links TRBV7-6 to TRBJ1-4; D gene unclear. The CDR3 runs to 15 residues. V was trimmed by 6 bases and J by 5 bases, leaving 16 bases between them. From germline, CDR1 is SGHVS and CDR2 FNYEAQ. CDR3 loop: CASSQPRGPNEKLFF. CDR3 in DNA: TGTGCCAGCAGTCAACCCCGAGGGCCCAATGAAAAACTGTTTTTT.

The V and J genes are TRBV7-2 and TRBJ1-2; D is perhaps TRBD1 (6 bases). Between the trimmed V and J ends, which lost 5 bases and 5 bases, there was a span of 15 bases. Germline CDR1 reads SGHTA; CDR2 reads FQGNSA. This CDR3 contains 14 residues. The CDR3 is CASSARAGEYGYTF. For the CDR3, the DNA is TGTGCCAGCAGCGCTAGAGCAGGGGAATATGGCTACACCTTC.

This clone was observed a few times. This rearrangement joins TRBV6-5 to TRBJ2-2, with D unresolved. The germline gives CDR1 MNHEY, CDR2 SVGAGI. V was clipped by 2 bases and J by 2 bases, with 3 bases between them. The CDR3 runs to 13 residues. CDR3 region: CASSYTNTGELFF. Written as DNA, the CDR3 is TGTGCCAGCAGTTACACAAACACCGGGGAGCTGTTTTTT.

The CDR3 region is CASTGRDRGNTIYF. In DNA form, the CDR3 reads TGTGCCAGCACCGGGAGGGACAGGGGGAACACCATATATTTT. V and J are TRBV6-5 and TRBJ1-3, with 11 bases aligning to TRBD1. CDR3 length: 14 residues. The ends lost 7 bases at V and 7 bases at J; junction bases unmatched: 6. Germline V gives CDR1 MNHEY, CDR2 SVGAGI.

V gene TRBV5-6 combines with J gene TRBJ1-1; 8 nucleotides line up with TRBD1. Germline V gene sequence: CDR1 SGHDT, CDR2 YYEEEE. There are 16 residues in the CDR3. Trimming took 4 bases from V and 3 from J; bases not matched to a gene: 11. The CDR3 DNA sequence: TGTGCCAGCAGCGCCCAGACAGGGGCCGAGGACACTGAAGCTTTCTTT. Translation: CASSAQTGAEDTEAFF.

The gene calls are TRBV5-4 and TRBJ1-3; D call uncertain. The CDR3 contains 14 residues. The germline V gene has CDR1 SGHNT and CDR2 YYREEE (reference sequence). Trimming shortened V by 2 bases and J by 2 bases, and 8 bases separated the two germline ends. CDR3 bases: TGTGCCAGCAGCTTAATGACTGCTGGAAACACCATATATTTT. It yields the protein CASSLMTAGNTIYF.

This clone has just a few counts. This rearrangement joins TRBV6-4 to TRBJ2-2; unclear D gene. V lost 5 bases to trimming and J lost 4 bases, with 8 bases between them. The germline V gene has CDR1 MRHNA and CDR2 SNTAGT. This CDR3 is built from 13 residues. The CDR3 reads CASSLDGTGELFF. DNA of the CDR3: TGTGCCAGCAGTCTAGACGGCACCGGGGAGCTGTTTTTT.

CDR3 in amino acids: CASSYSWGLEQYF. CDR3 nucleotide sequence: TGTGCCAGCAGTTACTCGTGGGGGCTCGAGCAGTACTTC. V usage is TRBV6-5 and J usage is TRBJ2-7; tentative D call: TRBD1 (6 bases). The CDR3 sequence is 13 residues long. Germline V gene lookup returns CDR1 MNHEY and CDR2 SVGAGI. Trimming shortened V by 0 bases and J by 6 bases, and 9 bases separated the two germline ends.

The CDR3 coding sequence is TGTGCCAGTCTCCCGGAACAGAGGGCCTGGCAGCCCCAGCATTTT. Protein: CASLPEQRAWQPQHF. The chain uses TRBV18 and TRBJ1-5; no definite D call. The CDR3 runs 15 residues. The germline CDR1 and CDR2 sequences are KGHSH and LQKENI. Trimming stripped 9 bases from V and 7 bases from J, with 22 bases between.

This chain joins TRBV7-3 and TRBJ2-1; the D gene is possibly TRBD2 (6 bases). This CDR3 is built from 13 residues. From germline, CDR1 is SGHTA and CDR2 FQGTGA. V was cut by 5 bases and J by 8 bases, with 13 bases left in between. This CDR3 is CASSPTRRDEQFF. DNA for the CDR3: TGTGCCAGCAGCCCGACCCGGAGGGATGAGCAGTTCTTC. Supplemented by reference TRBV7-3 and TRBJ2-1, the full variable domain reads GAGVSQTPSNKVTEKGKYVELRCDPISGHTALYWYRQSLGQGPEFLIYFQGTGAADDSGLPNDRFFAVRPEGSVSTLKIQRTERGDSAVYLCASSPTRRDEQFFGPGTRLTVL.

The chain combines TRBV7-2 with TRBJ1-1; tentative D call: TRBD1 (6 bases). Between the trimmed V and J ends, which lost 4 bases and 5 bases, there was a span of 17 bases. The CDR3 is made up of 15 amino acids. Looked up from germline, CDR1 is SGHTA and CDR2 is FQGNSA. The CDR3 DNA is TGTGCCAGCAGCTCCCCATATGCACAGGGAACTGAAGCTTTCTTT. Residues: CASSSPYAQGTEAFF. The variable domain in full, completed from reference TRBV7-2 and TRBJ1-1, reads GAGVSQSPSNKVTEKGKDVELRCDPISGHTALYWYRQSLGQGLEFLIYFQGNSAPDKSGLPSDRFSAERTGGSVSTLTIQRTQQEDSAVYLCASSSPYAQGTEAFFGQGTRLTVV.

This clone was seen more than once but under ten times. The chain has TRBV5-4 and TRBJ1-4, with 11 bases that match TRBD1. The J segment lost 10 bases and the V segment lost 3 bases, leaving 5 bases of the junction unmatched. This CDR3 contains 14 residues. Germline loops: CDR1 SGHNT, CDR2 YYREEE (reference sequence). CDR3 protein: CASSSPGQGGKLFF. As DNA, the CDR3 is TGTGCCAGCAGCTCTCCGGGACAGGGGGGAAAACTGTTTTTT. The whole variable domain, remainder taken from reference TRBV5-4 and TRBJ1-4, is ETGVTQSPTHLIKTRGQQVTLRCSSQSGHNTVSWYQQALGQGPQFIFQYYREEENGRGNFPPRFSGLQFPNYSSELNVNALELDDSALYLCASSSPGQGGKLFFGSGTQLSVL.

The rearrangement uses TRBV7-9 and TRBJ2-5, with a possible D match to TRBD1 (6 bases). The CDR3 has 14 amino acids. Looked up from germline, CDR1 is SEHNR and CDR2 is FQNEAQ (reference sequence). Trimming took off 5 bases at V and 5 bases at J, with 15 bases between the two ends. CDR3 DNA sequence: TGTGCCAGCAGCCCACAGGGATCGGAGGAGACCCAGTACTTC. This gives the protein CASSPQGSEETQYF.

The rearrangement links TRBV18 to TRBJ1-6; unclear D gene. The CDR3 spans 13 residues. Germline values: CDR1 KGHSH, CDR2 LQKENI. Trimming left V 2 bases short and J 9 bases short, with 8 bases between. The CDR3 nucleotides are TGTGCCAGCTCACCAGAGGGATCTTCACCCCTCCACTTT. It is translated as CASSPEGSSPLHF.

The chain couples TRBV5-4 to TRBJ2-2, with D perhaps matching TRBD1 (6 bases). The CDR3 has 15 amino acids. Germline V gene data show CDR1 as SGHNT and CDR2 as YYREEE (reference sequence). Trimming took 3 bases from V and 3 from J, leaving 12 bases between them. This CDR3 reads CASSSTGTDTGELFF. The DNA of the CDR3 is TGTGCCAGCAGCTCGACAGGTACGGACACCGGGGAGCTGTTTTTT. The whole variable domain, filled in from reference TRBV5-4 and TRBJ2-2, reads ETGVTQSPTHLIKTRGQQVTLRCSSQSGHNTVSWYQQALGQGPQFIFQYYREEENGRGNFPPRFSGLQFPNYSSELNVNALELDDSALYLCASSSTGTDTGELFFGEGSRLTVL.

The CDR3 nucleotides are TGTGCCAGCAGCTTAGGGAATAGGGGACTAGCCTCCGAGCAGTACTTC. It codes for CASSLGNRGLASEQYF. The chain has TRBV7-8 and TRBJ2-7; 9 nucleotides match TRBD2. Trimming took 1 base from V and 6 from J; bases not matched to a gene: 10. The CDR3 extends over 16 amino acids. Germline V lookup: CDR1 SGHVS, CDR2 FQNEAQ.

The chain combines TRBV6-5 with TRBJ1-3, with D possibly matching TRBD1 (5 bases). CDR3 length equals 15 residues. The germline gives CDR1 MNHEY, CDR2 SVGAGI. Trimming shortened V by 3 bases and J by 2 bases, and 11 bases separated the two germline ends. CDR3 amino acids: CASSYARAPGNTIYF. The DNA of the CDR3 is TGTGCCAGCAGTTATGCCAGGGCTCCTGGAAACACCATATATTTT.

The chain uses TRBV6-5 and TRBJ1-2; perhaps TRBD1 as D (5 bases). V dropped 8 bases and J dropped 2 bases, with 15 bases sitting between them. This CDR3 has 14 residues. Germline V gives CDR1 MNHEY, CDR2 SVGAGI. The CDR3 here is CASWRGHQNYGYTF. The CDR3 region has the DNA TGTGCCAGCTGGAGGGGCCATCAAAACTATGGCTACACCTTC.

The chain is built from TRBV14 and TRBJ1-5; D is perhaps TRBD1 (5 bases). The CDR3 contains 14 residues. Per the germline V gene, CDR1 is SGHDN and CDR2 is FVKESK. The V end was cut by 5 bases, the J end by 3 bases, with 11 bases between. The CDR3 here is CASSFAGFNQPQHF. CDR3 in DNA: TGTGCCAGCAGCTTTGCAGGGTTCAATCAGCCCCAGCATTTT. Full variable domain (remainder filled in from reference TRBV14 and TRBJ1-5): EAGVTQFPSHSVIEKGQTVTLRCDPISGHDNLYWYRRVMGKEIKFLLHFVKESKQDESGMPNNRFLAERTGGTYSTLKVQPAELEDSGVYFCASSFAGFNQPQHFGDGTRLSIL.

The DNA of the CDR3 is TGTGCCAGCAGCTTTTGGCGAGACGGGAGTGAAGCTTTCTTT. The encoded protein is CASSFWRDGSEAFF. The chain recombines TRBV7-9 with TRBJ1-1, with D unresolved. Between the trimmed V and J ends, which lost 3 bases and 7 bases, there was a span of 15 bases. This CDR3 spans 14 amino acids. CDR1 and CDR2 (germline): SEHNR, FQNEAQ (reference sequence).